This T cell receptor beta chain came from a study of blood T cell repertoires in COVID-19. Study-wide background: Sources were T cells, B-cell-depleted T cells, or PBMCs; the material itself was cDNA or gDNA.

Two negative PCRs, clearance, or symptom resolution had been documented for recovered Cohort 3 donors. Under the authors' procedure: Reference gene primer amplification in the assay estimated nucleated cell counts. Here immunoSEQ multiplex PCR was the method, and the copy in TCRdb shows in-frame clones only, minus some. V, J and clone size reflect that table, while D and trimming were determined from the DNA. Of under 300,000 clones in the sample, 75% to 95% were seen once. V was pared by 2 bases and J by 4 bases, with 6 bases of the junction left unmatched. The CDR3 loop spans 17 amino acids. Germline assignment: CDR1 LGHNA and CDR2 YSLEER.

This receptor was obtained from a woman between 18 and 29 years old who had recovered from COVID-19. V usage is TRBV4-3 and J usage is TRBJ2-5, with 14 bases aligning to TRBD2. Sequenced: PBMCs or T cells enriched from blood (not recorded which). The DNA for the CDR3 is TGCGCCAGCAGCCAAAGACTAGCGGGGGGGACATCAGAGACCCAGTACTTC. As protein: CASSQRLAGGTSETQYF.